This T cell receptor (beta chain) was recorded in a study of T cell responses to AZD1222 COVID-19 vaccine. The CDR3 covers 16 residues. CDR1 and CDR2 (germline): SGHNT, YYREEE (reference sequence). The V gene lost 3 bases and the J gene lost 3 bases, with 18 bases spanning the gap. The protocol was immunoSEQ multiplex PCR, while the TCRdb copy is restricted to in-frame clones and leaves out a portion. The sample includes more than 150,000 clones, almost 95% of them seen just once. The rearrangement uses TRBV5-4 and TRBJ1-1, with a possible D match to TRBD1 (5 bases). The sequence was collected from an adult in good health. The sample in question was peripheral blood, obtained on day 0 of AZD1222 vaccination. This CDR3 reads CASSSTRSGLHTEAFF. DNA of the CDR3: TGTGCCAGCAGCTCAACTCGTTCAGGGCTCCACACTGAAGCTTTCTTT.